This T cell receptor (beta chain) was identified in a study of blood T cell repertoires in COVID-19. Overall study: Some COVID-19 samples were acute and others convalescent; all came from the United States, Italy and Spain. PBMCs, B-cell-depleted T cells, or T cells provided the cDNA or gDNA that made up the material.

The CDR3 extends over 14 amino acids. CDR1 is SGDLS, CDR2 YYNGEE, per germline. Authors' analysis steps: Amplification with reference gene primers provided the estimates of nucleated cell counts. Generated by immunoSEQ multiplex PCR, the TCRdb table keeps only in-frame clones and is missing some. V, J and clone size derive from that table, while D and trimming were established from the DNA sequence. This table has 200,000 to 250,000 clones, approximately 90% appearing once. Seattle participants joined during active infection and were tracked over time. Note on this clone: The junction and the germline gene differ at one end; a read error may be behind it.

The sequenced sample consisted of peripheral blood. The rearrangement uses TRBV9 and TRBJ2-3; tentative D call: TRBD1 (5 bases). This TCR came from a man aged 55 to 69 with COVID-19, enrolled during active disease. The CDR3: CASSVDRLTYTQYF. The CDR3, as DNA: TGTGCCAGCAGCGTAGACAGGCTCACATATACGCAGTATTTT.